This TCR beta chain was sequenced during a study of T cells after yellow fever vaccination (dated by TCRdb to about 2019). Describing the broader study: Libraries from fractions with low cell numbers were prepared with the SMART-Seq v4 Ultra Low Input RNA kit. Bulk TCR alpha and beta repertoires were sequenced longitudinally to track T-cell clones before and after primary and booster YFV17D yellow fever vaccination. Two healthy male donors made up the cohort, one aged 18 to 30 years and the other aged 30 to 40 years. Blood was drawn at multiple timepoints before and after primary and secondary immunization, with bulk PBMC replicates and cell subsets isolated.

General conclusions and limits of the study: Only a couple of donors were included in the study, so the extent to which the findings can be generalized is limited. FACS-sorted repertoires could contain abundant contaminating clonotypes from the bulk population, so computational filtering was required. The secondary T-cell response was weaker than the primary response but faster, peaking on day 5 instead of day 15. Most clones expanded after primary vaccination were re-detected after the booster (almost 97% of CD4 and around nine tenths of CD8), suggesting broad memory maintenance. A small fraction of clonotypes appeared in both the CD4 and CD8 compartments, likely as a result of convergent recombination.

Per the publication, the treatment or condition label means: live attenuated yellow fever vaccine strain. A standard Ficoll-Paque protocol was used to isolate PBMCs from peripheral blood. Dynabeads CD4 and CD8 positive selection kits were used to isolate the CD4 and CD8 T-cell fractions. RNA was extracted with TriZol from bulk PBMCs, CD4 and CD8 fractions, and dextramer-positive and dextramer-negative fractions. V is clipped by 1 base and J by 6 bases, and the sequence between their germline boundaries is 7 bases long. Looking up the germline V gene (reference sequence) yields CDR1 SEHNR and CDR2 FQNEAQ. Its CDR3 holds 13 amino acids, cysteine through phenylalanine. The CDR3 DNA has 39 bases and is translated from base 1. This clonotype showed up just a few times. Its binding antigen is unknown. No base-level quality is on record; no much larger clone is a single base apart. Synthesis of TCR cDNA relied on 5'RACE template switching, a step that introduced a universal primer site along with unique molecular identifiers. cDNA synthesis was primed from both the TCR alpha and TCR beta constant segments. Libraries were amplified in two PCR steps, with sample barcodes and sequencing adapters added in the second step. Sequencing of the libraries was done on either Illumina HiSeq 2500 (2x100 bp) or NovaSeq (2x150 bp). The authors' analysis ran thus. MIGEC handled demultiplexing of reads and collapsing into UMI consensus sequences, while MiXCR performed V(D)J alignment. Clonotypes responding to the vaccine were identified with edgeR on replicate PBMC samples, with the criteria of FDR below 0.01 and a log2 fold change above 5 up to day 15. CD4 or CD8 identity was assigned to each bulk clonotype according to whether the clonotype was present at higher abundance in the sequenced CD4 repertoire or the sequenced CD8 repertoire. In-frame beta chains were kept once TCRdb had trimmed the public reads at Q25 with fastp and called clones with MiXCR. Rows are unified per CDR3 protein, each entry keeping the most common DNA and genes. These V and J calls are TCRdb output, not the study's own analysis. The sample profile shows 65,000 to 90,000 distinct CDR3 sequences; around 7% of them were found once. Around 38% of the sample rests with the top ten.

The chain is made from TRBV7-9 and TRBJ1-5, with TRBD1 as a weak D call on 5 bases. Sample: CD8+ T cells sorted from PBMCs, taken on the day of the yellow fever booster vaccination. The origin of this receptor is a man aged 30 to 39 who received the YFV17D yellow fever vaccine. In nucleotides, the sequence is TGTGCCAGCAGCTTAGAGGGGAGTCAGCCCCAGCATTTT. The resulting protein is CASSLEGSQPQHF.